This entry features one T cell receptor (beta chain) sequence. The sample comes from a study of blood T cell repertoires in COVID-19. Clones were read by immunoSEQ multiplex PCR, and TCRdb kept only the in-frame ones, dropping some. The profile shows approximately 250,000 clones, approximately 86% of them singletons. V shed 0 bases and J shed 11 bases, with 10 bases lying between them. The CDR3 length is 13 residues. The germline gives CDR1 MGHRA, CDR2 YSYEKL. The rearrangement uses TRBV4-1 and TRBJ2-2; no clear D. The receptor was isolated from a woman aged 55-70 years who had recovered from COVID-19. Specimen: peripheral blood. CDR3 bases: TGCGCCAGCAGCCAAGACATCATTTTCGAGCTGTTTTTT. It translates to CASSQDIIFELFF.